The 17 T cell receptor beta chains below all came from one sample that was sequenced in a study of identical twins. TCRdb reanalysed the 5' RACE reads using MiXCR and keeps one entry per CDR3 protein. The sample consists of around 670,000 distinct CDR3 sequences, 6.1% of them appearing once. Sequencing input: naive T cells sorted from blood. These receptors were obtained from a man aged 18 to 30 in good health.

The chain recombines TRBV6-2 or TRBV6-3 with TRBJ2-7, with 7 bases aligning to TRBD1. The trim removed 7 bases at V and 1 base at J, leaving 4 bases unmatched. Germline assignment: CDR1 MNHEY and CDR2 SVGEGT. The CDR3 length is 13 residues. CDR3 protein: CASTRQGSYEQYV. The CDR3 region has the DNA TGTGCCAGCACCCGACAGGGATCCTACGAGCAGTACGTC.

This clonotype was counted many times. V and J are TRBV5-1 and TRBJ1-5, with D possibly TRBD1 on 5 matching bases. V was pared by 4 bases and J by 11 bases, with 19 bases between. The germline gives CDR1 SGHRS, CDR2 YFSETQ. The CDR3 runs to 14 residues. CDR3 sequence reads: CASSPGGGFTAQHF. The CDR3 nucleotides are TGCGCCAGCAGCCCCGGCGGGGGTTTTACGGCCCAGCATTTT.

This clonotype appeared a few times. This rearrangement joins TRBV24-1 to TRBJ2-1; perhaps TRBD2 as D (6 bases). The CDR3 runs to 13 residues. V gave up 3 bases and J gave up 12 bases, with 14 bases separating them. Germline V gene sequence: CDR1 KGHDR, CDR2 SFDVKD. The CDR3, as DNA: TGTGCCACCAGTGATACCACGGGGCGGGGGCAGTTCTTC. Translated: CATSDTTGRGQFF.

This chain uses TRBV29-1 with TRBJ1-1; D ambiguous. From germline, CDR1 is SQVTM and CDR2 ANQGSEA. The CDR3 is 13 residues long. V lost 5 bases, J lost 4 bases, and 14 bases lay in between. CDR3 sequence (DNA): TGCAGCGTTCGACCCCGACTTGTCACTGAAGCTTTCTTT. This encodes CSVRPRLVTEAFF.

This clonotype appeared a single time. The V and J genes are TRBV2 and TRBJ1-3, with TRBD1 identical over 10 bases. The germline V gene has CDR1 SNHLY and CDR2 FYNNEI. The length of the CDR3 is 12 residues. Trimming at V came to 6 bases and at J to 10 bases, leaving 3 bases not matched to a gene. CDR3 nucleotides: TGTGCCAGCAGCATGGACAGGGGGACCATATATTTT. Its protein product is CASSMDRGTIYF.

The DNA for the CDR3 is TGCGCCAGCAGTGAGTCGGGCGGCGGGACGACCCAAGAGGCGCAGTATTTT. It encodes CASSESGGGTTQEAQYF. This sequence joins TRBV10-2 and TRBJ2-3; possibly TRBD2 for D (6 bases). V was pared by 0 bases and J by 10 bases, with 23 bases between. In germline, CDR1 is WSHSY, CDR2 SAAADI. The CDR3 is 17 residues long.

This clonotype was observed at least ten times. The chain couples TRBV5-1 to TRBJ2-5; D is uncertain. This CDR3 has 13 amino acids. V was shortened by 0 bases and J by 4 bases, with 7 bases between the two germline ends. Germline V lookup: CDR1 SGHRS, CDR2 YFSETQ. CDR3 in amino acids: CASSLATRETQYF. In nucleotides, the CDR3 is TGCGCCAGCAGCTTGGCTACTCGAGAGACCCAGTACTTC.

This clonotype has more than one count but fewer than ten. This chain links TRBV19 with TRBJ1-5, with no clear D. Germline CDR1 and CDR2: LNHDA and SQIVND (reference sequence). This CDR3 region has 14 residues. Trimming pared 2 bases from V and 5 bases from J, leaving 10 bases between. This CDR3 reads CASSIIGIHQPQHF. As DNA, the CDR3 is TGTGCCAGTAGTATAATCGGCATCCATCAGCCCCAGCATTTT.

This clonotype was observed a handful of times. The CDR3 DNA follows: TGTGCCAGCAGCTTATCGCCCGACGCCTACGAGCAGTACTTC. Translating it yields CASSLSPDAYEQYF. The V call is TRBV7-3, the J call TRBJ2-7; no firm D call. CDR3 length: 14 residues. Germline assignment: CDR1 SGHTA and CDR2 FQGTGA. The germline V and J ends were trimmed by 2 bases and 2 bases, with 10 bases remaining between them.

The sample holds many counts of this clonotype. This chain connects TRBV7-2 to TRBJ2-1; no definite D call. CDR3 length: 15 residues. V shed 2 bases and J shed 2 bases, with 10 bases lying between them. The germline CDR1 and CDR2 sequences are SGHTA and FQGNSA. The CDR3 DNA sequence: TGTGCCAGCAGCTTAACTGCCACCACCTACAATGAGCAGTTCTTC. Protein sequence: CASSLTATTYNEQFF.

This clonotype was recorded a few times. The chain has TRBV28 and TRBJ2-7; D is undetermined. Germline V gene data show CDR1 as MDHEN and CDR2 as SYDVKM. The V gene lost 6 bases and the J gene lost 2 bases, with 8 bases spanning the gap. This CDR3 contains 12 residues. Here the CDR3 reads CASRLSAYEQYF. CDR3 nucleotides: TGTGCCAGCAGGTTGTCAGCCTACGAGCAGTACTTC.

The chain uses TRBV12-3 or TRBV12-4 and TRBJ1-2; D unresolved. This CDR3 contains 12 residues. V was shortened by 2 bases and J by 7 bases, with 8 bases between the two germline ends. CDR3 sequence reads: CASSLRWGGYTF. DNA for the CDR3: TGTGCCAGCAGTTTACGGTGGGGTGGCTACACCTTC.

This clonotype showed up many times. This sequence joins TRBV4-3 and TRBJ2-7; 9 nucleotides match TRBD1. CDR3 length equals 15 residues. Per the germline V gene, CDR1 is LGHNA and CDR2 is YSLEER. Germline trimming cut 4 bases from V and 2 bases from J; bases unmatched to any gene: 6. In DNA, the CDR3 is TGCGCCAGCAGCCCGGGACAGGGTAGTACCTACGAGCAGTACTTC. The encoded protein is CASSPGQGSTYEQYF.

This clonotype was seen only a few times. The chain uses TRBV20-1 and TRBJ2-3; 8 bases line up with TRBD2. V was clipped by 5 bases and J by 4 bases; unmatched bases: 14. Germline CDR1 DFQATT, CDR2 SNEGSKA (reference sequence). This CDR3 has 16 residues. The chain's CDR3 is CSARRGTGGRSDTQYF. Here the CDR3 DNA reads TGCAGTGCTCGACGCGGTACGGGGGGGCGATCAGATACGCAGTATTTT.

This clonotype came up many times. V gene TRBV12-3 or TRBV12-4 combines with J gene TRBJ2-2, with TRBD1 matching over 10 bases. This CDR3 is 15 amino acids long. Trimming at V came to 8 bases and at J to 6 bases, leaving 9 bases not matched to a gene. The CDR3, as DNA: TGTGCCAGCCTTTTTGGGACAGGGGTCCCCGGGGAGCTGTTTTTT. Residues: CASLFGTGVPGELFF.

At least ten counts were recorded for this clonotype. The J gene is TRBJ2-7, the V gene TRBV6-5; the match to TRBD1 covers 7 bases. This CDR3 is built from 15 residues. With V trimmed by 2 bases and J by 5 bases, 9 bases remained unmatched. Germline loops: CDR1 MNHEY, CDR2 SVGAGI. The CDR3 coding sequence is TGTGCCAGCAGTTACCCCCACAGGGGTTGCCACGAGCAGTACGTC. Translating gives CASSYPHRGCHEQYV.

This clonotype was picked up many times. CDR3: CASSLDQQGLTQYF. In DNA form, the CDR3 reads TGCGCCAGCAGCTTGGATCAACAGGGACTGACCCAGTACTTC. The chain has TRBV5-1 and TRBJ2-5; either TRBD1 or TRBD2 may fit D (6 bases each). From germline, CDR1 is SGHRS and CDR2 YFSETQ. V lost 0 bases and J lost 7, with 13 bases in between. The CDR3 has 14 residues. The full variable domain, in which reference TRBV5-1 and TRBJ2-5 provide the parts outside the CDR3, is KAGVTQTPRYLIKTRGQQVTLSCSPISGHRSVSWYQQTPGQGLQFLFEYFSETQRNKGNFPGRFSGRQFSNSRSEMNVSTLELGDSALYLCASSLDQQGLTQYFGPGTRLLVL.